Shown below are 32 T cell receptor beta chains from a single sample sequenced in a study of long-term antiretroviral therapy in people with HIV. This was the immunoSEQ v3.0 assay at survey level. TCRdb's copy holds only in-frame clones and misses some; the assay was immunoSEQ multiplex PCR. The sample holds some 20,000 clones, approximately 77% seen once. The source material was unsorted PBMCs, sampled 2.3 to 2.5 years after starting antiretroviral therapy. Receptor source: a man in his forties with HIV.

The chain joins TRBV7-9 to TRBJ2-3; no definite D call. The CDR3 spans 12 residues. V was cut by 5 bases and J by 3 bases, with 6 bases left in between. Germline V gene sequence: CDR1 SEHNR, CDR2 FQNEAQ (reference sequence). CDR3 coding DNA: TGTGCCAGCAGCAAATGGACAGATACGCAGTATTTT. It codes for CASSKWTDTQYF.

This clone was observed a handful of times. The V call is TRBV7-9, the J call TRBJ1-5; the D gene is possibly TRBD1 (5 bases). CDR3 length: 16 residues. CDR1 is SEHNR, CDR2 FQNEAQ, per germline (reference sequence). Trimming removed 5 bases at V and 1 base at J, with 15 bases between. The chain's CDR3 is CASSPAGPGSNQPQHF. As DNA, the CDR3 is TGTGCCAGCAGCCCGGCGGGGCCCGGGAGCAATCAGCCCCAGCATTTT.

The rearrangement links TRBV29-1 to TRBJ2-7; 9 positions agree with TRBD1. This CDR3 comprises 14 residues. V lost 4 bases to trimming and J lost 6 bases; unmatched junction nucleotides: 10. Per the germline V gene, CDR1 is SQVTM and CDR2 is ANQGSEA. CDR3 amino acids: CSVGGDRAGGEQYF. The CDR3, as DNA: TGCAGCGTTGGGGGGGACAGGGCGGGTGGCGAGCAGTACTTC.

V usage is TRBV30 and J usage is TRBJ2-7; D remains unclear. The CDR3 is made up of 11 amino acids. The V gene's germline CDR1 is GTSNPN and CDR2 SVGIG (reference sequence). Trimming removed 4 bases from V and 3 bases from J, with 7 bases in between. CDR3 coding DNA: TGTGCCTGGAACGATTTCTACGAGCAGTACTTC. Protein sequence: CAWNDFYEQYF.

This sequence joins TRBV2 and TRBJ1-3; maybe TRBD1 (6 bases). Germline values: CDR1 SNHLY, CDR2 FYNNEI. V lost 6 bases and J lost 3, with 9 bases in between. CDR3 size: 13 residues. As DNA, the CDR3 is TGTGCCAGCAGCAGGGGTGGTGGAAACACCATATATTTT. Translating gives CASSRGGGNTIYF. The complete variable domain, with remaining parts taken from reference TRBV2 and TRBJ1-3, reads EPEVTQTPSHQVTQMGQEVILRCVPISNHLYFYWYRQILGQKVEFLVSFYNNEISEKSEIFDDQFSVERPDGSNFTLKIRSTKLEDSAMYFCASSRGGGNTIYFGEGSWLTVV.

The rearrangement uses TRBV7-6 and TRBJ2-3; D unclear. The germline V gene has CDR1 SGHVS and CDR2 FNYEAQ. V lost 0 bases and J lost 2, with 9 bases in between. This CDR3 is built from 15 residues. The CDR3 spells CASSLAWGNTDTQYF. The CDR3 DNA reads as TGTGCCAGCAGCTTAGCTTGGGGAAACACAGATACGCAGTATTTT.

V gene TRBV2 combines with J gene TRBJ2-1; TRBD2 aligns across 8 bases. Germline-derived CDR1 and CDR2 are SNHLY and FYNNEI. V dropped 7 bases and J dropped 5; count of bases not matched to a gene: 7. The CDR3 totals 14 residues. The CDR3 DNA reads TGTGCCAGCAATTTAGCGGGGCCCAACAATGAGCAGTTCTTC. Translated, it gives CASNLAGPNNEQFF. Using reference TRBV2 and TRBJ2-1 for the parts outside the CDR3, the full variable domain is EPEVTQTPSHQVTQMGQEVILRCVPISNHLYFYWYRQILGQKVEFLVSFYNNEISEKSEIFDDQFSVERPDGSNFTLKIRSTKLEDSAMYFCASNLAGPNNEQFFGPGTRLTVL.

The chain is built from TRBV29-1 and TRBJ1-4; the D gene is possibly TRBD1 (5 bases). CDR3 length: 12 amino acids. V was pared by 4 bases and J by 8 bases, with 11 bases between. The germline V gene encodes CDR1 SQVTM and CDR2 ANQGSEA. Written as DNA, the CDR3 is TGCAGCGTTGGGGGGGGGTCGGAAAAACTGTTTTTT. This codes for CSVGGGSEKLFF.

This clone turned up a few times. The chain carries TRBV2 and TRBJ1-6, with D possibly TRBD1 on 5 matching bases. The V end was cut by 3 bases, the J end by 11 bases, with 11 bases between. The V gene's germline CDR1 is SNHLY and CDR2 FYNNEI. CDR3 length: 13 amino acids. CDR3: CASSEDQGTPLHF. The CDR3 region has the DNA TGTGCCAGCAGTGAGGATCAGGGAACACCCCTCCACTTT.

The genes are TRBV28 and TRBJ2-3; 7 bases line up with TRBD2. Germline assignment: CDR1 MDHEN and CDR2 SYDVKM. Trimming cost V 5 bases and J 4 bases; bases outside gene matches: 6. There are 14 residues in the CDR3. The CDR3 DNA reads TGTGCCAGCAGTCTAGCGGTTGGGGCAGATACGCAGTATTTT. Protein sequence: CASSLAVGADTQYF.

V usage is TRBV6-4 and J usage is TRBJ1-5, with D perhaps TRBD1 (5 bases). The germline gives CDR1 MRHNA, CDR2 SNTAGT. Trimming stripped 7 bases from V and 3 bases from J, with 16 bases between. This CDR3 is built from 15 residues. CDR3 loop: CASTPGGFFNQPQHF. The CDR3 nucleotides read TGTGCCAGCACACCGGGGGGGTTTTTCAATCAGCCCCAGCATTTT.

This chain uses TRBV7-2 with TRBJ2-5; no clear D gene. The CDR3 loop spans 16 amino acids. Germline V CDR1 and CDR2: SGHTA, FQGNSA. Trimming pared 2 bases from V and 1 base from J, leaving 14 bases between. The CDR3 sequence: CASSLPRTLFQETQYF. The CDR3 coding sequence is TGTGCCAGCAGCTTACCTCGGACCCTCTTCCAAGAGACCCAGTACTTC.

The chain carries TRBV5-4 and TRBJ1-6; D unclear. V gave up 3 bases and J gave up 0 bases, with 7 bases separating them. The CDR3 has 15 residues. From germline, CDR1 is SGHNT and CDR2 YYREEE (reference sequence). CDR3 nucleotide sequence: TGTGCCAGCAGCTACGCCAGCTCCTATAATTCACCCCTCCACTTT. Its translation: CASSYASSYNSPLHF.

The chain links TRBV9 to TRBJ1-2; 10 nucleotides align to TRBD1. Germline loops: CDR1 SGDLS, CDR2 YYNGEE. The CDR3 runs 15 residues. The J segment lost 1 base and the V segment lost 4 bases, leaving 4 bases of the junction unmatched. CDR3 in amino acids: CASSPGTGDNYGYTF. CDR3 DNA: TGTGCCAGCAGCCCAGGGACAGGGGATAACTATGGCTACACCTTC.

V gene TRBV14 combines with J gene TRBJ2-7; 12 bases align to TRBD2. Germline trimming cut 6 bases from V and 12 bases from J; bases unmatched to any gene: 12. The CDR3 length is 14 residues. Germline CDR1 SGHDN, CDR2 FVKESK. In nucleotides, the CDR3 is TGTGCCAGCAGTCCCATCCTAGCGGGAGGGCCCCTGTACTTC. It specifies CASSPILAGGPLYF.

This chain connects TRBV2 to TRBJ1-1, with D hard to call. The V and J ends lost 9 bases and 7 bases respectively, with 15 bases between them. This CDR3 spans 12 amino acids. The germline V gene encodes CDR1 SNHLY and CDR2 FYNNEI. CDR3 DNA: TGTGCCAGTATCCCAATTACAAGTGAAGCTTTCTTT. Amino acid sequence: CASIPITSEAFF.

The chain is built from TRBV14 and TRBJ2-5; D is possibly TRBD1 or TRBD2 (6 bases each). With 4 bases removed from V and 5 bases from J, the gap between germline ends came to 20 bases. Germline CDR1 SGHDN, CDR2 FVKESK. This CDR3 contains 16 residues. The CDR3: CASSRLPGGGLETQYF. The CDR3 bases are TGTGCCAGCAGCCGCCTCCCCGGTGGGGGGCTGGAGACCCAGTACTTC.

This rearrangement joins TRBV29-1 to TRBJ2-1, with 8 bases fitting TRBD1. Losses at the gene ends were 5 bases for V and 4 bases for J; bases not matched to a gene: 1. Germline V lookup: CDR1 SQVTM, CDR2 ANQGSEA. CDR3 size: 12 residues. The CDR3 region has the DNA TGCAGCGTTACAGGGGGGTACAATGAGCAGTTCTTC. This translates into CSVTGGYNEQFF.

The V gene is TRBV5-5, the J gene TRBJ2-7; TRBD1 matches 9 bases. Germline loops: CDR1 SGHKS, CDR2 YYEKEE (reference sequence). This CDR3 has 14 amino acids. After removal of 4 bases from V and 3 bases from J, the junction contained 5 bases not matched to a gene. CDR3 bases: TGTGCCAGCAGCCCGGACAGGGGCCTCTACGAGCAGTACTTC. Its translation: CASSPDRGLYEQYF.

This clone was counted only a few times. The chain combines TRBV7-2 with TRBJ1-1; TRBD1 might be the D (5 bases). This CDR3 contains 15 residues. Germline CDR1 reads SGHTA; CDR2 reads FQGNSA. V shed 3 bases and J shed 0 bases, with 11 bases lying between them. This CDR3 reads CASSFDRGMNTEAFF. CDR3 sequence (DNA): TGTGCCAGCAGCTTCGACAGAGGCATGAACACTGAAGCTTTCTTT.

The gene calls are TRBV6-6 and TRBJ2-3; either TRBD1 or TRBD2 may fit D (5 bases each). There are 13 residues in the CDR3. The germline gives CDR1 MNHNY, CDR2 SVGAGI (reference sequence). Trimming pared 10 bases from V and 6 bases from J, leaving 17 bases between. CDR3 protein: CATVGADLDTQYF. The CDR3 DNA sequence: TGTGCCACGGTCGGGGCGGACCTCGATACGCAGTATTTT.

V is TRBV6-5 and J is TRBJ2-3; 8 bases are a match to TRBD1. The CDR3 runs 14 residues. V gave up 4 bases and J gave up 3 bases; unmatched junction bases: 3. Germline CDR1 is MNHEY and CDR2 is SVGAGI. CDR3: CASSLQGVTDTQYF. DNA for the CDR3: TGTGCCAGCAGTTTACAGGGGGTAACAGATACGCAGTATTTT.

J is TRBJ2-7 and V is TRBV11-1, with 11 bases aligning to TRBD2. The CDR3 has 15 residues. V was pared by 3 bases and J by 1 base, with 2 bases of the junction left unmatched. The germline V gene has CDR1 SGHAT and CDR2 FQDESV (reference sequence). CDR3 region: CASSLTSGESYEQYF. The CDR3 region has the DNA TGTGCCAGCAGCTTGACTAGCGGGGAATCCTACGAGCAGTACTTC.

This clone was seen a single time. The rearrangement links TRBV25-1 to TRBJ1-4; D call uncertain. Trimming stripped 3 bases from V and 7 bases from J, with 15 bases between. The CDR3 has 15 amino acids. CDR1 and CDR2 from the germline V gene are MGHDK and SYGVNS. Here the CDR3 DNA reads TGTGCCAGCAGTGAGGAAGGGAAAGGACTTGAAAAACTGTTTTTT. Translated: CASSEEGKGLEKLFF.

This chain links TRBV5-1 with TRBJ2-1, with TRBD2 identical over 14 bases. The CDR3 spans 13 residues. CDR1 SGHRS and CDR2 YFSETQ come from the germline V gene. V lost 7 bases, J lost 10 bases, and 4 bases stayed unmatched. The CDR3 spells CASRLAGGREQFF. The CDR3 nucleotides read TGCGCCAGCCGACTAGCGGGGGGGAGAGAGCAGTTCTTC.

The V call is TRBV6-5, the J call TRBJ2-7, with 8 bases fitting TRBD1. V lost 7 bases to trimming and J lost 3 bases; unmatched junction nucleotides: 8. The CDR3 consists of 14 residues. CDR1 is MNHEY, CDR2 SVGAGI, per germline. The CDR3 reads CASKMGQALYEQYF. In DNA, the CDR3 is TGTGCCAGCAAAATGGGACAGGCCCTCTACGAGCAGTACTTC.

The V and J genes are TRBV19 and TRBJ1-4; D ambiguous. This CDR3 spans 14 amino acids. Germline CDR1 LNHDA, CDR2 SQIVND (reference sequence). Trimming took off 7 bases at V and 8 bases at J, with 17 bases between the two ends. The CDR3 here is CASTQSGRREKLFF. The CDR3 coding sequence is TGTGCCAGTACCCAATCCGGACGTCGGGAAAAACTGTTTTTT. Using reference TRBV19 and TRBJ1-4 for the parts outside the CDR3, the full variable domain is DGGITQSPKYLFRKEGQNVTLSCEQNLNHDAMYWYRQDPGQGLRLIYYSQIVNDFQKGDIAEGYSVSREKKESFPLTVTSAQKNPTAFYLCASTQSGRREKLFFGSGTQLSVL.

CDR3 sequence: CASSSLGTSGRNEQFF. CDR3 bases: TGCGCCAGCAGCTCGCTGGGGACTAGCGGGAGGAATGAGCAGTTCTTC. The chain joins TRBV5-1 to TRBJ2-1; 15 bases map to TRBD2. The CDR3 has 16 amino acids. Germline V lookup: CDR1 SGHRS, CDR2 YFSETQ. V gave up 3 bases and J gave up 7 bases; unmatched junction bases: 5.

The chain has TRBV2 and TRBJ1-6, with D possibly matching TRBD1 (6 bases). This CDR3 comprises 14 residues. The germline V gene encodes CDR1 SNHLY and CDR2 FYNNEI. The V and J ends lost 5 bases and 7 bases respectively, with 12 bases between them. Here the CDR3 DNA reads TGTGCCAGCAGTCCCGGGACACCGAATTCACCCCTCCACTTT. It encodes CASSPGTPNSPLHF.

This clone has a single count. The chain has TRBV18 and TRBJ2-2, with a possible D match to TRBD1 (6 bases). V was clipped by 3 bases and J by 1 base, with 9 bases between them. The CDR3 spans 15 residues. Germline loops: CDR1 KGHSH, CDR2 LQKENI. The CDR3 loop is CASSPGTKNTGELFF. DNA of the CDR3: TGTGCCAGCTCACCCGGGACAAAGAACACCGGGGAGCTGTTTTTT.

V gene TRBV5-1 combines with J gene TRBJ2-1; D remains ambiguous. This CDR3 comprises 13 residues. Looked up from germline, CDR1 is SGHRS and CDR2 is YFSETQ. V was shortened by 0 bases and J by 10 bases, with 11 bases between the two germline ends. CDR3 loop: CASSLEVNAEQFF. The CDR3 bases are TGCGCCAGCAGCTTGGAAGTTAATGCGGAGCAGTTCTTC.

The chain carries TRBV5-4 and TRBJ2-7; 9 positions agree with TRBD1. V was clipped by 0 bases and J by 1 base; unmatched bases: 2. CDR3 size: 15 residues. CDR1 is SGHNT, CDR2 YYREEE, per germline (reference sequence). CDR3 region: CASSLAGTGSYEQYF. CDR3 DNA sequence: TGTGCCAGCAGCTTGGCCGGGACAGGGTCCTACGAGCAGTACTTC.